The sequence of this T cell receptor (beta chain) was determined in a study of T-cell memory formation after mild COVID-19. Across the study: Most TCR clusters belonged to a single donor. Study conclusions and caveats: CD4+ bias marked clones expanding day 15 to 37, unlike balanced contracting clones.

After 5'RACE with constant-segment primers, TCR alpha and TCR beta cDNA libraries carrying sample barcodes and UMIs were obtained. Each CDR3 protein is one row after TCRdb ran MiXCR on the 5' RACE reads. The table includes fewer than 700,000 distinct CDR3 sequences, more than 15% detected once. Note on this clonotype: The antigen is unknown.

This CDR3 is built from 13 residues. Germline CDR1 is SGHRS and CDR2 is YFSETQ. V lost 6 bases and J 3 bases, leaving 12 bases between the germline ends. The rearrangement joins TRBV5-1 to TRBJ1-1; TRBD1 is a possible D gene (5 bases). Sequenced sample: PBMCs or a T cell subset sorted from them (not recorded which). The source of this sequence is an adult woman who had mild COVID-19 (a few samples of this study predate the infection). Cell type and time point are not known. CDR3 protein: CASTQGWDTEAFF. The CDR3, as DNA: TGCGCCAGCACCCAGGGCTGGGACACTGAAGCTTTCTTT.